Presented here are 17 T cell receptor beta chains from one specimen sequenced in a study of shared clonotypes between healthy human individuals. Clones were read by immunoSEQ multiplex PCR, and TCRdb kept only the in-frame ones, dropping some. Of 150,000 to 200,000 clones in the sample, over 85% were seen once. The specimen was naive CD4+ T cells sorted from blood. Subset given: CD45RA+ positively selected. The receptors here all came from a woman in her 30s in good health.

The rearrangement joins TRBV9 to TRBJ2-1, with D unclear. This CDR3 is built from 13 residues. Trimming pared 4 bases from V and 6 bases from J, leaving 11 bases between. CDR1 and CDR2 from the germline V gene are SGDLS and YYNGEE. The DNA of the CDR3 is TGTGCCAGCAGCCCTCAGCTATTCAATGAGCAGTTCTTC. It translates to CASSPQLFNEQFF.

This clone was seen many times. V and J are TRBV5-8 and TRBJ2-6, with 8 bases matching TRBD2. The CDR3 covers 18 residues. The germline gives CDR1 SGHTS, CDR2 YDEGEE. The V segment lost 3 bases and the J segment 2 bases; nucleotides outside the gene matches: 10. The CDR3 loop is CASSSLGTRETGANVLTF. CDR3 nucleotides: TGTGCCAGCAGCTCGTTGGGGACTAGGGAAACTGGGGCCAACGTCCTGACTTTC.

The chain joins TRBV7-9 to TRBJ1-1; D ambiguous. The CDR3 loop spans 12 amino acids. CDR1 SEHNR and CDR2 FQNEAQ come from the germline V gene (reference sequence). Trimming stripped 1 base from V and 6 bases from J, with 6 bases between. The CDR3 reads CASSLGWAEAFF. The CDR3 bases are TGTGCCAGCAGCTTAGGGTGGGCTGAAGCTTTCTTT.

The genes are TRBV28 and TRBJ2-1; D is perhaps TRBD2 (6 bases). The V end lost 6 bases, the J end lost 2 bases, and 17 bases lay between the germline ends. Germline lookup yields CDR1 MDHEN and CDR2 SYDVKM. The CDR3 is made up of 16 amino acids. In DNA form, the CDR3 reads TGTGCCAGCAGCAAGGCCGCCGGGGAGGCCTACAATGAGCAGTTCTTC. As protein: CASSKAAGEAYNEQFF.

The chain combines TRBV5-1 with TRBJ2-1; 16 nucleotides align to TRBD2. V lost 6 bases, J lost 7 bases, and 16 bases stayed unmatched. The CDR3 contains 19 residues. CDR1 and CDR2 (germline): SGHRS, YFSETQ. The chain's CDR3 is CASNLNRLGLAGGQNEQFF. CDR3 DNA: TGCGCCAGCAACCTAAACCGATTGGGACTAGCGGGAGGGCAGAATGAGCAGTTCTTC.

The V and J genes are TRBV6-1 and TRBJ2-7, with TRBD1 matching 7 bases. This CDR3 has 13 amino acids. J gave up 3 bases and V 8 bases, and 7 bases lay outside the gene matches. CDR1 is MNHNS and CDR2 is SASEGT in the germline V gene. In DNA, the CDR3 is TGTGCCAGCGCCATGGGGACAGACTACGAGCAGTACTTC. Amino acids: CASAMGTDYEQYF.

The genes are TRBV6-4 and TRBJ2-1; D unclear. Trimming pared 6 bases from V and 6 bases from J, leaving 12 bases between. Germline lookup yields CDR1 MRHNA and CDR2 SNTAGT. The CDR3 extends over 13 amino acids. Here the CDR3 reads CASSAQHGNEQFF. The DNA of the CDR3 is TGTGCCAGCAGCGCACAACATGGCAATGAGCAGTTCTTC.

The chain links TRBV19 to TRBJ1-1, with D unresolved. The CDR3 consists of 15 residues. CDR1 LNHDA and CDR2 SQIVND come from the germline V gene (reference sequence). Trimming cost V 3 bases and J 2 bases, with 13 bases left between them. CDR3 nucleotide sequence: TGTGCCAGTAGTATTGCGGCGCGGGCAAACACTGAAGCTTTCTTT. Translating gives CASSIAARANTEAFF.

The CDR3 DNA is TGCAGCGCCGCCCGGAGCGGGAGTTCGTCGGGAGAGCAGTACTTC. It yields the protein CSAARSGSSSGEQYF. The chain recombines TRBV29-1 with TRBJ2-7; 8 bases agree with TRBD2. Germline V gene lookup returns CDR1 SQVTM and CDR2 ANQGSEA. V was pared by 7 bases and J by 7 bases, with 18 bases of the junction left unmatched. CDR3 length: 15 residues.

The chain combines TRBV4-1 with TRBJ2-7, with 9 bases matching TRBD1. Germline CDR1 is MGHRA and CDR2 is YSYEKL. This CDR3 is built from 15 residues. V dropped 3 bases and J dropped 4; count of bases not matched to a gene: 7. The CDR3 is CASSHPTGGTYEQYF. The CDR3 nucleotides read TGCGCCAGCAGCCACCCGACAGGGGGTACTTACGAGCAGTACTTC.

The CDR3 loop is CASSLTVNEKLFF. The DNA for the CDR3 is TGTGCCAGCAGCTTAACGGTCAATGAAAAACTGTTTTTT. The genes are TRBV7-2 and TRBJ1-4, with unresolved D. This CDR3 has 13 residues. The germline V and J ends were trimmed by 2 bases and 5 bases, with 6 bases remaining between them. In germline, CDR1 is SGHTA, CDR2 FQGNSA. Drawing the rest from reference TRBV7-2 and TRBJ1-4, the complete variable domain is GAGVSQSPSNKVTEKGKDVELRCDPISGHTALYWYRQSLGQGLEFLIYFQGNSAPDKSGLPSDRFSAERTGGSVSTLTIQRTQQEDSAVYLCASSLTVNEKLFFGSGTQLSVL.

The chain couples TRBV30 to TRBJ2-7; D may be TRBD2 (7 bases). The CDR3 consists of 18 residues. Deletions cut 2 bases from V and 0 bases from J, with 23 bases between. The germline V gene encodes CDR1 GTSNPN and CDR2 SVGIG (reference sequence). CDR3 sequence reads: CAWSNPSLRGASSYEQYF. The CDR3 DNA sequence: TGTGCCTGGAGTAACCCCTCCCTCCGGGGGGCCAGCTCCTACGAGCAGTACTTC.

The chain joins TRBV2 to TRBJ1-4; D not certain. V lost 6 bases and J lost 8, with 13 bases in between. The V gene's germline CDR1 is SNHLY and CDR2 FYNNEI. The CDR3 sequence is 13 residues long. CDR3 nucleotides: TGTGCCAGCAGGGCACCCTCGAGGGAAAAACTGTTTTTT. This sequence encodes CASRAPSREKLFF.

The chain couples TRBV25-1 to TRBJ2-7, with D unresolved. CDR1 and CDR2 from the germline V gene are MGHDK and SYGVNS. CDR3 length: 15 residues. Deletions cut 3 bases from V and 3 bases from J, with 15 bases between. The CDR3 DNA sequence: TGTGCCAGCAGTGAGGGCGGTCAGACCTTCTACGAGCAGTACTTC. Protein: CASSEGGQTFYEQYF.

The CDR3 reads CASSLDLGPYEQYF. CDR3 nucleotides: TGTGCCAGCAGCTTAGACCTCGGCCCCTACGAGCAGTACTTC. This chain connects TRBV7-9 to TRBJ2-5; the D is unclear. The J call is uncertain, as TRBJ2-7 better fits the DNA end. The CDR3 is 14 amino acids. Germline CDR1 SEHNR, CDR2 FQNEAQ (reference sequence).

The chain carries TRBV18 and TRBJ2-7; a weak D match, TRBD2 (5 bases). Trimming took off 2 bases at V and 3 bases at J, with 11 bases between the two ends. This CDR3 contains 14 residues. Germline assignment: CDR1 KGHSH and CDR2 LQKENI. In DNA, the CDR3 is TGTGCCAGCTCACCAGGGGAGAAACGCTACGAGCAGTACTTC. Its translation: CASSPGEKRYEQYF.

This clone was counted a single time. CDR3 nucleotides: TGTGCCAGTAGTATATACGTACGGGAGGCGAACACCATATATTTT. This gives the protein CASSIYVREANTIYF. This chain connects TRBV19 to TRBJ1-3, with D unclear. Per germline, CDR1 LNHDA and CDR2 SQIVND (reference sequence). The CDR3 is made up of 15 amino acids. V lost 2 bases to trimming and J lost 7 bases, with 15 bases between them.